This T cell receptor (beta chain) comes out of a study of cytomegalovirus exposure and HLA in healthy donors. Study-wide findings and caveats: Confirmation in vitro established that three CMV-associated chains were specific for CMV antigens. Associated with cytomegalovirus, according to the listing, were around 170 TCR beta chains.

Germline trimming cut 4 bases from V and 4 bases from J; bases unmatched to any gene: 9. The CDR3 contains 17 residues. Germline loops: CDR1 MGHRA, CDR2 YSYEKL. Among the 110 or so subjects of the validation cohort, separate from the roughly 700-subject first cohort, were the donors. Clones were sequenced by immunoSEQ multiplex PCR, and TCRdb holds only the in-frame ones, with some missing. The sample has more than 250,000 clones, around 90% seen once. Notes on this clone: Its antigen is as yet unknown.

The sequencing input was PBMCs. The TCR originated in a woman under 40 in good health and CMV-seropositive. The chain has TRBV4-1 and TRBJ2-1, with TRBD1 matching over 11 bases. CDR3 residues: CASSPTGTGGGYNEQFF. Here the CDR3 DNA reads TGCGCCAGCAGCCCTACCGGGACAGGGGGGGGTTACAATGAGCAGTTCTTC.